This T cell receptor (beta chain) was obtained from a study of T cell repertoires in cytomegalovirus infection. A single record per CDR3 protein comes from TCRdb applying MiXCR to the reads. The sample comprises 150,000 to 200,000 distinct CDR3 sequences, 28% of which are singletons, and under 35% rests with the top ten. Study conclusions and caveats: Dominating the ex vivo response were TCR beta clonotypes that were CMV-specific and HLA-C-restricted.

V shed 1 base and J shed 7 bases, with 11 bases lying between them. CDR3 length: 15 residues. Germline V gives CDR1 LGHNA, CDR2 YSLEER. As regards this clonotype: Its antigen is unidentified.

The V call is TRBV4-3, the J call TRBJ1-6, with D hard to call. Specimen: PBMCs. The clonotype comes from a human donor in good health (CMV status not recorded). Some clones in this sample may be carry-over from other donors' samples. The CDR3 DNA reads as TGCGCCAGCAGCCAAGGAACAGCGATGAATTCACCCCTCCACTTT. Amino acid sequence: CASSQGTAMNSPLHF.